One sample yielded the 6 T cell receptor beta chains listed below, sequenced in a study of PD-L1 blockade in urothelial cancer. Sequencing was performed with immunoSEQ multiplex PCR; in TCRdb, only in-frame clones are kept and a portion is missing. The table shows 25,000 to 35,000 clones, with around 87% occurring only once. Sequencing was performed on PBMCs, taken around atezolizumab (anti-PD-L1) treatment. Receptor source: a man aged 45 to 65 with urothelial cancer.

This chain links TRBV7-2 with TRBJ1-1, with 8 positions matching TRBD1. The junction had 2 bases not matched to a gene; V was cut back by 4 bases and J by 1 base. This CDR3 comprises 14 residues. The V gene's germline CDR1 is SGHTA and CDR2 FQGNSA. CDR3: CASSSDRGNTEAFF. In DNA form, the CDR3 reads TGTGCCAGCAGCTCCGACAGGGGGAACACTGAAGCTTTCTTT.

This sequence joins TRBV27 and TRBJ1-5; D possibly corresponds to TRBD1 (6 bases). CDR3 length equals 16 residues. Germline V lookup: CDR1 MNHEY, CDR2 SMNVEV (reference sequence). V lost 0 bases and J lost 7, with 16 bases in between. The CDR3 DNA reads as TGTGCCAGCAGTTTATCGGGCACAGGGTCTAACCAGCCCCAGCATTTT. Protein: CASSLSGTGSNQPQHF.

The CDR3 region has the DNA TGTGCCACTAACGAAAGCCCCCAGCATTTT. It translates to CATNESPQHF. The chain couples TRBV7-9 to TRBJ1-5; no clear D. V was pared by 10 bases and J by 10 bases, with 11 bases between. The germline V gene encodes CDR1 SEHNR and CDR2 FQNEAQ (reference sequence). There are 10 residues in the CDR3.

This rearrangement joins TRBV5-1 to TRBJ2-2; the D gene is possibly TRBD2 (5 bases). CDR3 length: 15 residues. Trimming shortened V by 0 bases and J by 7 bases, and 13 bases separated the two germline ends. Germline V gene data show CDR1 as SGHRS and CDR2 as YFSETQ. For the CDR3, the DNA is TGCGCCAGCAGCTTGGAGGTGGCAGGAGGCGGGGAGCTGTTTTTT. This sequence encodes CASSLEVAGGGELFF.

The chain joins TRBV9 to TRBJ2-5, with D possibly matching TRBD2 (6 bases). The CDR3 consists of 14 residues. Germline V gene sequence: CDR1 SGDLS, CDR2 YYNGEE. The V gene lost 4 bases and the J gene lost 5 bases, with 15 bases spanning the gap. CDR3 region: CASSSRLERETQYF. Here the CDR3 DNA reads TGTGCCAGCAGCTCCCGACTAGAGCGGGAGACCCAGTACTTC.

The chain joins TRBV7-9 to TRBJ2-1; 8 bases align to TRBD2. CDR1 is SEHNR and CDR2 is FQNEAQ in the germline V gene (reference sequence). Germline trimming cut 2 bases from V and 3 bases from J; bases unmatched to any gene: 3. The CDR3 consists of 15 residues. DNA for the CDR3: TGTGCCAGCAGCTTAATCCTAGCGGGCTACAATGAGCAGTTCTTC. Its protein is CASSLILAGYNEQFF.